The 6 T cell receptor beta chains listed next were all sequenced from one sample in a study of cytomegalovirus exposure and HLA in healthy donors. Amplification used 60 Vbeta primers and 13 Jbeta primers. Sequencing was performed with immunoSEQ multiplex PCR; in TCRdb, only in-frame clones are kept and a portion is missing. The table includes around 130,000 clones, 80% detected once. Material for sequencing was PBMCs. The receptors come from a middle-aged man in good health and CMV-seronegative.

J is TRBJ1-2 and V is TRBV6-5; unclear D gene. V lost 0 bases, J lost 5 bases, and 13 bases lay in between. The CDR3 length is 15 residues. Per germline, CDR1 MNHEY and CDR2 SVGAGI. The DNA for the CDR3 is TGTGCCAGCAGTTACTCTTGGGGAGAAATATATGGCTACACCTTC. Protein sequence: CASSYSWGEIYGYTF.

The CDR3 nucleotides read TGTGCCAGCAGACTACAGGGGATCGGAGAGGGCTACACCTTC. Protein: CASRLQGIGEGYTF. This sequence joins TRBV27 and TRBJ1-2; 7 bases line up with TRBD1. J was trimmed by 8 bases and V by 6 bases; bases with no gene match: 12. Germline V lookup: CDR1 MNHEY, CDR2 SMNVEV (reference sequence). This CDR3 contains 14 residues.

The chain joins TRBV6-1 to TRBJ1-2, with D possibly being TRBD1 (5 bases). The V and J ends lost 2 bases and 4 bases respectively, with 11 bases between them. The germline gives CDR1 MNHNS, CDR2 SASEGT. This CDR3 is built from 14 residues. The CDR3 DNA reads TGTGCCAGCAGTGAACCCGGGGGGGGCTATGGCTACACCTTC. Translation: CASSEPGGGYGYTF.

CDR3 loop: CASSSGGPADTQYF. As DNA, the CDR3 is TGCGCCAGCAGTAGCGGGGGACCGGCAGATACGCAGTATTTT. The J gene is TRBJ2-3, the V gene TRBV5-1; 9 bases are a match to TRBD2. From germline, CDR1 is SGHRS and CDR2 YFSETQ. This CDR3 is 14 amino acids long. The V segment lost 5 bases and the J segment 4 bases; nucleotides outside the gene matches: 5.

J is TRBJ1-1 and V is TRBV29-1, with D perhaps matching TRBD1 (6 bases). This CDR3 region has 13 residues. The germline V and J ends were trimmed by 4 bases and 4 bases, with 13 bases remaining between them. Germline loops: CDR1 SQVTM, CDR2 ANQGSEA. The CDR3 DNA reads as TGCAGCGTTGTTTACACCAGGGGCACTGAAGCTTTCTTT. It codes for CSVVYTRGTEAFF.

The chain is built from TRBV5-1 and TRBJ2-2, with a tentative D call TRBD2 (6 bases). Looked up from germline, CDR1 is SGHRS and CDR2 is YFSETQ. Trimming removed 0 bases from V and 1 base from J, with 10 bases in between. The CDR3 spans 16 residues. CDR3 coding DNA: TGCGCCAGCAGCTTGGGGGTTAGCGGGAACACCGGGGAGCTGTTTTTT. It translates to CASSLGVSGNTGELFF.